This T cell receptor beta chain derives from a study of cytotoxic CD8 clonotypes in ibrutinib-treated CLL. The CDR3 is 15 residues long. Trimming removed 10 bases from V and 0 bases from J, with 13 bases in between. CDR1 and CDR2 (germline): MDHEN, SYDVKM. Investigators sought sequencing depths of between 1 in 200,000 and 1 in 1 million T cells. Profiling relied on immunoSEQ multiplex PCR, and the TCRdb table lists in-frame clones only, not all of them. The top ten clones hold more than 2.5% of a sample with 150,000 to 200,000 clones, more than 70% of them seen once. The sequences come from PBMCs, collected at disease progression, from a patient treated with ibrutinib. The receptor comes from a human donor with chronic lymphocytic leukemia. The chain links TRBV28 to TRBJ2-6; D remains unclear. DNA for the CDR3: TGTGCCATCGGTCCTCCTAACTCTGGGGCCAACGTCCTGACTTTC. Encoded protein: CAIGPPNSGANVLTF.